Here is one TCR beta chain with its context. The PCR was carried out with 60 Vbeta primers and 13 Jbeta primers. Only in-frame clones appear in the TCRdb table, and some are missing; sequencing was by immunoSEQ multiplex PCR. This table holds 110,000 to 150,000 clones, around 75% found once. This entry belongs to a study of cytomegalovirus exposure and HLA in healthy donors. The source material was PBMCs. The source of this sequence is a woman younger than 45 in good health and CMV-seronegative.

The CDR3 bases are TGTGCCTGGACCCCCGACAGGGGGTTTTTCTCTGGGGCCAACGTCCTGACTTTC. Translation: CAWTPDRGFFSGANVLTF. V is TRBV30 and J is TRBJ2-6, with 9 positions matching TRBD1. The germline CDR1 and CDR2 sequences are GTSNPN and SVGIG (reference sequence). The CDR3 runs to 18 residues. Germline trimming cut 4 bases from V and 0 bases from J; bases unmatched to any gene: 10.